Listed here is a single T cell receptor beta chain. This sample was taken from a study of Ad26.COV2.S vaccination and SARS-CoV-2 variants. Sample treatment: 19 received Ad26.COV2.S at low or high dose, single or two shots; about 5 received placebo; per-sample allocation not given. Samples were taken on day 63 after the first vaccine or placebo injection. The CDR3 spans 13 residues. CDR1 MNHEY and CDR2 SVGAGI come from the germline V gene. V was cut by 8 bases and J by 7 bases, with 17 bases left in between. Method: immunoSEQ multiplex PCR; TCRdb's copy keeps in-frame clones and lacks some. The profile covers around 340,000 clones, with about 88% appearing a single time and about 10% taken by the ten largest.

The input for sequencing was peripheral blood, taken in a trial of Ad26.COV2.S vaccine versus placebo. The receptor comes from a person between 18 and 60 years old who received the Ad26.COV2.S COVID-19 vaccine or a placebo. This chain links TRBV6-5 with TRBJ1-2; a possible D gene is TRBD1 (6 bases). DNA for the CDR3: TGTGCCAGCGCCTCAGGGGTCATAAGTGGCTACACCTTC. Translating gives CASASGVISGYTF.